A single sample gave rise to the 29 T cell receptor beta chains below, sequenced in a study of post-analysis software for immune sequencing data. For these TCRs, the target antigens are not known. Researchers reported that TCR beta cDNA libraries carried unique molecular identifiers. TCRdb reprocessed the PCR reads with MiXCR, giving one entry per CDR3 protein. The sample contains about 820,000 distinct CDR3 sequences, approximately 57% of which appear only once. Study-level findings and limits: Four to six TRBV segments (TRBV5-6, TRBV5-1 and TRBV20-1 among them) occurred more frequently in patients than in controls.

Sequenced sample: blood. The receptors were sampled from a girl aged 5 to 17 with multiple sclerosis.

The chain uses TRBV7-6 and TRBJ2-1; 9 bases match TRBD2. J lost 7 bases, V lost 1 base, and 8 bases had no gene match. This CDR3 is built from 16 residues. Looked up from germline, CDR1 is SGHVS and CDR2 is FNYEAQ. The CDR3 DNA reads TGTGCCAGCAGCTTAGAGATGGCGGGAGGGTTGAATGAGCAGTTCTTC. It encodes CASSLEMAGGLNEQFF. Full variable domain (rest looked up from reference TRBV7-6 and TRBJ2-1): GAGVSQSPRYKVTKRGQDVALRCDPISGHVSLYWYRQALGQGPEFLTYFNYEAQQDKSGLPNDRFSAERPEGSISTLTIQRTEQRDSAMYRCASSLEMAGGLNEQFFGPGTRLTVL.

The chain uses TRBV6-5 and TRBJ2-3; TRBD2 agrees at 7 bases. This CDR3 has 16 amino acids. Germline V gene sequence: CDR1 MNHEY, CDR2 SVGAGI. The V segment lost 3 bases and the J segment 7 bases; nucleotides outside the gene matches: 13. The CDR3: CASSYWASGASHTQYF. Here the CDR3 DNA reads TGTGCCAGCAGTTATTGGGCTAGCGGAGCATCGCATACGCAGTATTTT.

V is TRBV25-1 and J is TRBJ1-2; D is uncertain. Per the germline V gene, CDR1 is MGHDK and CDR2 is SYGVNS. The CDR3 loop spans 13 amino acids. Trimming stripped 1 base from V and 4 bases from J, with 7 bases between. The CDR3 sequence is CASSESGIYGYTF. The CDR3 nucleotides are TGTGCCAGCAGTGAATCGGGGATCTATGGCTACACCTTC.

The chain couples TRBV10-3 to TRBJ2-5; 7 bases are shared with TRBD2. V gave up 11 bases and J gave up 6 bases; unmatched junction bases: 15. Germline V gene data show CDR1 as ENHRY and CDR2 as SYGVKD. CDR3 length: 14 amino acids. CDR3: CAAGASGAAQTQYF. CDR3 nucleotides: TGTGCCGCGGGAGCAAGCGGGGCCGCTCAGACCCAGTACTTC.

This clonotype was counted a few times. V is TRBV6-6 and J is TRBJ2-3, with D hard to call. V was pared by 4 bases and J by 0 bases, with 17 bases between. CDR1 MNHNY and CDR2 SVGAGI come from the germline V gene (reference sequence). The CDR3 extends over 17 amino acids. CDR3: CASSSRANPPSTDTQYF. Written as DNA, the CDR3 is TGTGCCAGCAGTTCCCGGGCCAACCCCCCTAGCACAGATACGCAGTATTTT.

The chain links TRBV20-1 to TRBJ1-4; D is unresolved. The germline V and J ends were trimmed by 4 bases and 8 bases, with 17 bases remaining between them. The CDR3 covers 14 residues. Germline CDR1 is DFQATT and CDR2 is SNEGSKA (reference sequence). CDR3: CSAIGARDKEKLFF. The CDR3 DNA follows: TGCAGTGCTATCGGCGCGAGGGATAAAGAAAAACTGTTTTTT.

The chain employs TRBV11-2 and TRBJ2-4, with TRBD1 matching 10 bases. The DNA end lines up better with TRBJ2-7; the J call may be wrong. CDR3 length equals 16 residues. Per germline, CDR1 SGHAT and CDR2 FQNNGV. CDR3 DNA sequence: TGTGCCAGCACCCCAAGCCCGGGACAGGGGACCTACGAGCAGTACTTC. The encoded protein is CASTPSPGQGTYEQYF.

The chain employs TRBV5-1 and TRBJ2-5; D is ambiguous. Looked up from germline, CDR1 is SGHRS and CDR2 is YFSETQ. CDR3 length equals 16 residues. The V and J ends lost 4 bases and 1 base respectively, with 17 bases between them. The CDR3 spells CASSIVPPPSQETQYF. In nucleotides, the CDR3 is TGCGCCAGCAGCATCGTCCCACCACCATCCCAAGAGACCCAGTACTTC.

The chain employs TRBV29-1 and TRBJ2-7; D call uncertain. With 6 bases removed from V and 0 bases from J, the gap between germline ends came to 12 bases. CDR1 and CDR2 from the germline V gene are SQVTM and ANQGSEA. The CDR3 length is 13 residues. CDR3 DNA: TGCAGCGTGGGGTCCAGAAGCTCCTACGAGCAGTACTTC. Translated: CSVGSRSSYEQYF.

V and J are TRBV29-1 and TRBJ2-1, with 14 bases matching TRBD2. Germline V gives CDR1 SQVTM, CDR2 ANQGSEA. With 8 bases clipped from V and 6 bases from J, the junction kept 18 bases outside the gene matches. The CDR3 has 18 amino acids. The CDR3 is CSPLEGTSGGRVGNEQFF. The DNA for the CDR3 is TGCAGCCCCTTGGAAGGGACTAGCGGGGGCCGGGTCGGCAATGAGCAGTTCTTC.

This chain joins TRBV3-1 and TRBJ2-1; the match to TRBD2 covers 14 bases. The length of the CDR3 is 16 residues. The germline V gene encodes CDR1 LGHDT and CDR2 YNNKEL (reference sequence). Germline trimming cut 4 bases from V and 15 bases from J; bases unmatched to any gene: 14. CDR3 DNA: TGTGCCAGCAGCCCCTCGGGACTAGCGGGAGCCCGAGGTCTGTTCTTC. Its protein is CASSPSGLAGARGLFF.

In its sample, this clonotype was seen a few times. CDR3 bases: TGCGCCAGCAGCTTGGGGCCGGTCCTTGATAATGAGCAGTTCTTC. It translates to CASSLGPVLDNEQFF. The chain carries TRBV5-1 and TRBJ2-1; no clear D. Germline assignment: CDR1 SGHRS and CDR2 YFSETQ. The CDR3 has 15 amino acids. V was cut by 0 bases and J by 7 bases, with 14 bases left in between.

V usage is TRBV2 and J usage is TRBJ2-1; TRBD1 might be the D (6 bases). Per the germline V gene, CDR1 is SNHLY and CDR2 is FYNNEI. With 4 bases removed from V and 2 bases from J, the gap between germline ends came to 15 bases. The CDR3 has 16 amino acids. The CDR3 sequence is CASSGASRGTYNEQFF. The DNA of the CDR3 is TGTGCCAGCAGTGGGGCATCGAGGGGGACCTACAATGAGCAGTTCTTC.

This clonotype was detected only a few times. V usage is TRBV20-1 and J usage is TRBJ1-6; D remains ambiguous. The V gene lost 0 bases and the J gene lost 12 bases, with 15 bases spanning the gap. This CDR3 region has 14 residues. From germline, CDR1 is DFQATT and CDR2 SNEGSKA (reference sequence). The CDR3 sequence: CSARDPAVGEPLHF. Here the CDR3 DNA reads TGCAGTGCTAGAGATCCTGCAGTCGGAGAACCCCTCCACTTT.

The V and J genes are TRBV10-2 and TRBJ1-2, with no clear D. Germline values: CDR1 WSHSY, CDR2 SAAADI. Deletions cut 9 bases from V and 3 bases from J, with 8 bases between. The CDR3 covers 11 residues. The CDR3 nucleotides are TGCGCCAGTGCGCAGTACTATGGCTACACCTTC. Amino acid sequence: CASAQYYGYTF.

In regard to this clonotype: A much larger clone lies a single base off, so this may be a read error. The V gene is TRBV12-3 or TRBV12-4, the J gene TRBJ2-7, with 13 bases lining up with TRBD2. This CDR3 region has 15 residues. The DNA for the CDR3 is TGTGCCGGCAGCCGAGGACTAGCGGGGGTCTACGAGCAGTACTTC. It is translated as CAGSRGLAGVYEQYF.

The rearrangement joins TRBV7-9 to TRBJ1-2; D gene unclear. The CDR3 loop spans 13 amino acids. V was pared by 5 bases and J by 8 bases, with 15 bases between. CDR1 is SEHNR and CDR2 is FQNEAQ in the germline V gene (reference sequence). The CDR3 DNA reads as TGTGCCAGCAGCGAAGAGGCGCGGGAAGGCTACACCTTC. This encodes CASSEEAREGYTF.

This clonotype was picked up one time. The CDR3 region is CSVERTRVTEAFF. The DNA for the CDR3 is TGCAGCGTTGAAAGGACAAGGGTTACTGAAGCTTTCTTT. The chain is built from TRBV29-1 and TRBJ1-1; possibly TRBD1 for D (5 bases). The CDR3 is 13 amino acids. Trimming cost V 2 bases and J 5 bases, with 12 bases left between them. Germline CDR1 SQVTM, CDR2 ANQGSEA.

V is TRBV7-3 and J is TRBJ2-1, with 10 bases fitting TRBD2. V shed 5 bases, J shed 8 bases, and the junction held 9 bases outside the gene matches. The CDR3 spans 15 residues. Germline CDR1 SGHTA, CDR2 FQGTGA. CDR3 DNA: TGTGCCAGCAGCCCGCTAGCGGGAGCAGTTGATGAGCAGTTCTTC. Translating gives CASSPLAGAVDEQFF.

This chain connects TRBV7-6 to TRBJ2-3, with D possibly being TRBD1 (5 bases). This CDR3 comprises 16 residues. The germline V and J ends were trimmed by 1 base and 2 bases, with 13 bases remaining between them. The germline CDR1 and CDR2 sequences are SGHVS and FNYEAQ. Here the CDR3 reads CASSLVGQTATDTQYF. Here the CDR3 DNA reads TGTGCCAGCAGCTTAGTGGGCCAGACAGCCACAGATACGCAGTATTTT.

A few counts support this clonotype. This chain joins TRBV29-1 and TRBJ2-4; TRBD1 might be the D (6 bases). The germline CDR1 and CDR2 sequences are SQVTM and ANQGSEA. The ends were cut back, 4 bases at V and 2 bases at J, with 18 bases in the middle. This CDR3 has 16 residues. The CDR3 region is CSVALTEGVSKNIQYF. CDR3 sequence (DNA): TGCAGCGTTGCTCTTACCGAGGGGGTTTCCAAAAACATTCAGTACTTC.

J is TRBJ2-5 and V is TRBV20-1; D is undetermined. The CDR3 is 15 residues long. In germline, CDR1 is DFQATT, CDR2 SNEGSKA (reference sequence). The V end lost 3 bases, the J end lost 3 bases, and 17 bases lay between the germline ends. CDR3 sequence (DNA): TGCAGTGCTAGGTCAGCAAGGGCCTCGGAAGAGACCCAGTACTTC. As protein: CSARSARASEETQYF.

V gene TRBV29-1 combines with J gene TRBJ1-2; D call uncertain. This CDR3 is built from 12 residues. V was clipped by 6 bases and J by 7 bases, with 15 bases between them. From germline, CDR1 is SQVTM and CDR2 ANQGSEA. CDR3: CSVAGRSLGYTF. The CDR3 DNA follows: TGCAGCGTCGCCGGGAGATCCCTTGGCTACACCTTC.

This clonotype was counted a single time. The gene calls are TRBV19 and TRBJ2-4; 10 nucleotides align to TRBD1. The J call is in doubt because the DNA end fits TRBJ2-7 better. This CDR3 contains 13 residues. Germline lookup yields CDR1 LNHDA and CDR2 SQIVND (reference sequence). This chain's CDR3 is CASPTGGWYEQYF. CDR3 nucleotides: TGTGCCAGTCCGACAGGGGGCTGGTACGAGCAGTACTTC.

CDR3 sequence: CASSTRDRNTDTQYF. For the CDR3, the DNA is TGTGCCAGCAGTACCCGGGACAGGAACACAGATACGCAGTATTTT. The chain has TRBV6-6 and TRBJ2-3; 8 nucleotides line up with TRBD1. CDR1 and CDR2 (germline): MNHNY, SVGAGI (reference sequence). CDR3 length: 15 residues. J was trimmed by 2 bases and V by 5 bases; bases with no gene match: 6.

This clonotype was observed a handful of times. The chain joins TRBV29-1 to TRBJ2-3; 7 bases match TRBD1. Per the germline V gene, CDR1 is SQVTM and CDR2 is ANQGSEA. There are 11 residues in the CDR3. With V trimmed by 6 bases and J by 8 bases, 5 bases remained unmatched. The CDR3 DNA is TGCAGCGTCAACAGGGGTGGTACGCAGTATTTT. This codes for CSVNRGGTQYF.

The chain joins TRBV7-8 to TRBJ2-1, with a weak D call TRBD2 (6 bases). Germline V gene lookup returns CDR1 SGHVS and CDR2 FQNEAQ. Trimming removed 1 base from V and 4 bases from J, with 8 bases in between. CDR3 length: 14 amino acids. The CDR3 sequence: CASSLERAYNEQFF. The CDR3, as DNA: TGTGCCAGCAGCTTAGAGCGGGCGTACAATGAGCAGTTCTTC.

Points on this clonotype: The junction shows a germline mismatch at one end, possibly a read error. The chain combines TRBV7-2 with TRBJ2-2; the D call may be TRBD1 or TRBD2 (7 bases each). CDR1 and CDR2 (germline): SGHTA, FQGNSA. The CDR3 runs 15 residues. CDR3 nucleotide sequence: TGTGCCTGCAGCTTGAGCAGGGGGGGGGCCGGGGAGCTGTTTTTT. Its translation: CACSLSRGGAGELFF.

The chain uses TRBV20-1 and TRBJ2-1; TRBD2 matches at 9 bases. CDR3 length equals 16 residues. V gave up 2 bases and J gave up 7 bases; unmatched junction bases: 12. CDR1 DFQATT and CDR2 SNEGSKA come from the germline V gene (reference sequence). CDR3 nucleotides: TGCAGTGCTAGACAACCGGGGGGCGGGAGGGTTAATGAGCAGTTCTTC. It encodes CSARQPGGGRVNEQFF.